This TCR beta chain was observed in a study of T cells in Graves' hyperthyroidism and ophthalmopathy (dated by TCRdb to about 2019). Regarding the research as a whole: Peripheral blood samples were taken at the time of initial diagnosis, prior to any treatment. An independent validation cohort of around 20 hyperthyroidism patients and over 15 patients who later progressed to ophthalmopathy tested prospective prediction of ophthalmopathy. For training and testing, the 100 or so patients in the discovery cohort were randomly divided in a 7:3 ratio. After blood sampling, hyperthyroidism patients were treated with methimazole at a starting dose of 30 mg daily, and ophthalmopathy patients were treated with high-dose intravenous methylprednisolone. To identify TCR V-J signatures that set the groups apart, the researchers used a discovery cohort of about a hundred patients, made up of 43 with Graves' ophthalmopathy and about 60 with stable Graves' hyperthyroidism. TCR Vbeta CDR3 sequencing of approximately 140 peripheral blood samples (fewer than 45 ophthalmopathy, 75 to 85 hyperthyroidism and some 17 progressor patients) is reported in the paper. In addition, the study compared T-cell repertoires in thyroid tissue and in blood from several Graves' hyperthyroidism patients.

This clonotype was seen ten or more times. It has no known antigen specificity. Base-call qualities are not available, and no considerably larger clone is one nucleotide away. General findings and caveats noted by the study authors: In validation, progression to ophthalmopathy was predicted by the model with 70.59% sensitivity and around 75% specificity, a median of 6.5 months before onset. In cross-validation, a model built on a 13 V-J signature told ophthalmopathy apart from stable hyperthyroidism with roughly 87% sensitivity and about 81% specificity, and in testing the same model reached 80%/75%. Most expanded thyroid clonotypes (frequency above 0.001) were also found in blood, which suggests that blood repertoires may mirror thyroid immune responses. No statistical method was used to fix the sample size in advance, and group allocation was not hidden from the investigators.

The TCR beta CDR3 regions were amplified from RNA transcripts. For the first round of RT-PCR on the TCR CDR3, the HTBI primer set was used together with the Qiagen OneStep RT-PCR kit. A second multiplex PCR round built the libraries, followed by size selection and purification. Paired-end sequencing of the libraries was performed with 100 bp reads on an Illumina HiSeq2000. Concerning the study's data processing: Raw data were processed with SOAPnuke, discarding reads with adapters, uncalled bases, mean Phred below 15, or no exact constant-primer or identifier match. High-quality paired reads were merged using COPE v1.2.5, and each unique nucleotide sequence was defined as a clonotype. Clonotypes were aligned to IMGT TRBV, TRBD and TRBJ reference segments using MiTCR v1.1. The analysis included only V-J combinations with a frequency above 0.0001, which together covered around 99% of the repertoires. A TCS score was defined as the ratio of F50 (clonal expansion) to E x V (chaos), with BLOSUM62-based TCRdist applied between CDR3 peptides within each V-J. Welch's t-statistics and random forest reduced 500 to 550 V-J features to roughly 13, which were used in a naive Bayes classifier (R e1071). TCRdb's own reprocessing of the public reads used fastp at Q25 and MiXCR and kept productive beta chains. Each entry merges the rows of one CDR3 protein and shows their most common DNA and genes. Here the V and J calls rest on TCRdb's processing, not on the authors' analysis. A total of a few hundred thousand distinct CDR3 sequences appear in this sample, approximately 14% of them only once. The top ten clones comprise approximately 7% of the sample.

Graves' hyperthyroidism was defined as stable when no progression to ophthalmopathy occurred over 18 months of follow-up. Hyperthyroidism patients were newly diagnosed, had a disease duration of under 2 months, and were aged 18 to 65 years. Patients with uncontrolled infections, other autoimmune diseases, pregnancy or lactation were excluded. Clinical symptoms, serum thyroxine and TRAb, thyroid ultrasound, and orbital computed tomography formed the basis for the diagnoses. PBMCs were separated from roughly 10 ml of fresh peripheral blood using Ficoll-Paque density gradient centrifugation. Total RNA was extracted with Trizol reagent, and quality was checked on an Agilent 2100 Bioanalyzer. The sample consisted of blood. The sequence was collected from a woman in her 30s with Graves' hyperthyroidism.

For the CDR3, the sequence is CASSVAGVNTGELFF. The nucleotide sequence is given as TGTGCCAGCAGTGTAGCGGGCGTGAACACCGGGGAGCTGTTTTTT. Here the chain combines TRBV6-1 and TRBJ2-2, with TRBD2 matching 7 junction bases. The germline V and J ends show losses of 4 bases and 1 base respectively, and no gene match explains 3 bases of the junction. CDR1 and CDR2 are read off the germline V gene as MNHNS and SASEGT. The CDR3 contains 15 residues, cysteine and phenylalanine counted. The kept DNA is CDR3 alone, 45 bases in frame from the first base.